These T cell receptor beta chains were read from a single sample in a study of T cell changes during pregnancy in multiple sclerosis. Measured with immunoSEQ multiplex PCR; TCRdb has only the in-frame clones, and not every one. In the table there are 60,000 or so clones, roughly nine tenths of which are singletons. This material consisted of peripheral blood, taken before pregnancy. These receptor sequences come from a female donor with multiple sclerosis, enrolled in a pregnancy study. Both conserved end residues are part of each CDR3. The order of the fields is J gene, clone size, V gene, D gene, CDR3 protein, CDR3 DNA. A D gene is named only where the DNA matches it firmly. For some rows the clone size is stated as once, few or many, or as a class when expanded; others skip it.

J: TRBJ2-1; size: .; V: TRBV7-8; D: TRBD1; CDR3: CASSRTGDSYNEQFF; DNA: TGTGCCAGCAGCCGGACAGGTGATTCCTACAATGAGCAGTTCTTC
J: TRBJ2-1; size: .; V: TRBV6-1; D: .; CDR3: CAITPSGGYEQFF; DNA: TGTGCCATCACCCCCTCGGGGGGCTATGAGCAGTTCTTC
J: TRBJ1-1; size: .; V: TRBV5-1; D: .; CDR3: CASSSWGGVNTEAFF; DNA: TGCGCCAGCAGCTCTTGGGGGGGAGTGAACACTGAAGCTTTCTTT
J: TRBJ2-4; size: .; V: TRBV2; D: .; CDR3: CASSGGEELAKNIQYF; DNA: TGTGCCAGCAGTGGGGGGGAGGAACTAGCCAAAAACATTCAGTACTTC
J: TRBJ2-7; size: .; V: TRBV9; D: .; CDR3: CASSVTTDYEQYF; DNA: TGTGCCAGCAGTGTTACAACCGACTACGAGCAGTACTTC
J: TRBJ2-7; size: .; V: TRBV6-1; D: .; CDR3: CASSRTASYEQYF; DNA: TGTGCCAGCAGTAGGACAGCTTCCTACGAGCAGTACTTC
J: TRBJ2-7; size: .; V: TRBV7-2; D: .; CDR3: CASSLLVQGAYEQYF; DNA: TGTGCCAGCAGCTTATTGGTGCAGGGTGCCTACGAGCAGTACTTC
J: TRBJ2-7; size: .; V: TRBV6-5; D: TRBD1; CDR3: CASRQDRAHEQYF; DNA: TGTGCCAGCAGACAGGACAGGGCCCACGAGCAGTACTTC
J: TRBJ1-2; size: .; V: TRBV9; D: TRBD1; CDR3: CASSARSGTDGYTF; DNA: TGTGCCAGCAGCGCCCGATCCGGGACAGATGGCTACACCTTC
J: TRBJ2-2; size: .; V: TRBV7-3; D: .; CDR3: CASSPHRAGELFF; DNA: TGTGCCAGCAGCCCTCACAGGGCCGGGGAGCTGTTTTTT
J: TRBJ2-7; size: .; V: TRBV20-1; D: .; CDR3: CSGGKGIEQYF; DNA: TGCAGTGGAGGGAAGGGAATCGAGCAGTACTTC
J: TRBJ2-1; size: .; V: TRBV10-3; D: TRBD2; CDR3: CAISELEGLAGMNEQFF; DNA: TGTGCCATCAGTGAGTTGGAAGGCCTAGCGGGGATGAATGAGCAGTTCTTC
J: TRBJ1-2; size: .; V: TRBV7-2; D: TRBD1; CDR3: CASSSRDRGDYGYTF; DNA: TGTGCCAGCAGCTCCCGGGACAGGGGGGATTATGGCTACACCTTC
J: TRBJ2-7; size: .; V: TRBV7-2; D: TRBD1; CDR3: CASSLGPGTAFYEQYF; DNA: TGTGCCAGCAGCTTAGGGCCCGGGACAGCATTTTACGAGCAGTACTTC
J: TRBJ2-7; size: once; V: TRBV27; D: TRBD1; CDR3: CASRGETGGFYEQYF; DNA: TGTGCCAGCAGGGGGGAGACAGGGGGTTTCTACGAGCAGTACTTC
J: TRBJ2-7; size: .; V: TRBV30; D: TRBD1; CDR3: CAWGTGGSYEQYF; DNA: TGTGCCTGGGGGACAGGGGGCTCCTACGAGCAGTACTTC
J: TRBJ2-1; size: .; V: TRBV11-2; D: .; CDR3: CASSLARGGVYNEQFF; DNA: TGTGCCAGCAGCTTAGCCCGGGGTGGGGTTTACAATGAGCAGTTCTTC
J: TRBJ2-7; size: .; V: TRBV29-1; D: .; CDR3: CSVESRAPYEQYF; DNA: TGCAGCGTTGAATCCAGGGCTCCCTACGAGCAGTACTTC
J: TRBJ1-2; size: .; V: TRBV7-3; D: .; CDR3: CASSSRRGYGYTF; DNA: TGTGCCAGCAGCTCCCGACGGGGTTATGGCTACACCTTC
J: TRBJ1-1; size: .; V: TRBV10-3; D: .; CDR3: CAISGEATEAFF; DNA: TGTGCCATCAGTGGGGAGGCCACTGAAGCTTTCTTT
J: TRBJ1-6; size: .; V: TRBV5-1; D: TRBD1; CDR3: CASSRTDRGYSPLHF; DNA: TGCGCCAGCAGCCGTACCGACAGGGGTTATTCACCCCTCCACTTT
J: TRBJ1-2; size: .; V: TRBV27; D: TRBD1; CDR3: CASSSGTGASGYTF; DNA: TGTGCCAGCAGTTCCGGGACAGGGGCGTCTGGCTACACCTTC
J: TRBJ1-1; size: .; V: TRBV4-1; D: .; CDR3: CASSQGGTPSTEAFF; DNA: TGCGCCAGCAGCCAAGGAGGGACACCAAGCACTGAAGCTTTCTTT
J: TRBJ2-7; size: .; V: TRBV6-6; D: .; CDR3: CATFTQGAGRTYEQYF; DNA: TGTGCCACCTTTACCCAGGGGGCCGGGAGGACCTACGAGCAGTACTTC
J: TRBJ2-5; size: .; V: TRBV29-1; D: TRBD2; CDR3: CSVGGSQETQYF; DNA: TGCAGCGTCGGGGGGAGCCAAGAGACCCAGTACTTC
J: TRBJ2-3; size: .; V: TRBV28; D: .; CDR3: CASSLGSGFGTDTQYF; DNA: TGTGCCAGCAGTTTAGGGTCAGGGTTTGGAACAGATACGCAGTATTTT
J: TRBJ2-3; size: few; V: TRBV6-4; D: TRBD2; CDR3: CASSDSATSGGSSTDTQYF; DNA: TGTGCCAGCAGTGACTCAGCGACTAGCGGGGGGTCAAGCACAGATACGCAGTATTTT
J: TRBJ1-1; size: .; V: TRBV19; D: .; CDR3: CASSIDPAGTEAFF; DNA: TGTGCCAGTAGTATAGACCCTGCAGGGACTGAAGCTTTCTTT
J: TRBJ1-1; size: .; V: TRBV12-5; D: .; CDR3: CASGTTVNTEAFF; DNA: TGTGCTAGTGGAACGACAGTGAACACTGAAGCTTTCTTT
J: TRBJ2-7; size: .; V: TRBV2; D: .; CDR3: CASTAGSYEQYF; DNA: TGTGCCAGCACGGCGGGCTCCTACGAGCAGTACTTC
J: TRBJ1-3; size: .; V: TRBV19; D: TRBD1; CDR3: CASRPSLDRVGNTIYF; DNA: TGTGCCAGTAGACCTTCATTGGACAGGGTTGGAAACACCATATATTTT
J: TRBJ2-4; size: .; V: TRBV6-5; D: TRBD1; CDR3: CASSPGTGEGNIQYF; DNA: TGTGCCAGCAGTCCCGGGACAGGGGAAGGAAACATTCAGTACTTC
J: TRBJ2-6; size: few; V: TRBV4-3; D: .; CDR3: CASSQEANSGANVLTF; DNA: TGCGCCAGCAGCCAGGAGGCAAACTCTGGGGCCAACGTCCTGACTTTC
J: TRBJ2-1; size: .; V: TRBV9; D: TRBD2; CDR3: CASSLPAGLAVHNEQFF; DNA: TGTGCCAGCAGCTTGCCCGCGGGACTAGCGGTTCACAATGAGCAGTTCTTC
J: TRBJ2-7; size: .; V: TRBV7-2; D: .; CDR3: CASSYRAGLYEQYF; DNA: TGTGCCAGCAGCTACAGGGCCGGACTCTACGAGCAGTACTTC
J: TRBJ2-2; size: .; V: TRBV9; D: .; CDR3: CASSGGVGGELFF; DNA: TGTGCCAGCAGCGGAGGAGTGGGTGGGGAGCTGTTTTTT
J: TRBJ1-2; size: .; V: TRBV6-1; D: TRBD1; CDR3: CASSGGQINYGYTF; DNA: TGTGCCAGCAGTGGGGGACAGATTAACTATGGCTACACCTTC
J: TRBJ1-1; size: .; V: TRBV25-1; D: .; CDR3: CASSEFFGTEAFF; DNA: TGTGCCAGCAGTGAATTCTTCGGCACTGAAGCTTTCTTT
J: TRBJ1-2; size: .; V: TRBV6-5; D: .; CDR3: CASTYGGNYGYTF; DNA: TGTGCCAGCACCTACGGGGGGAACTATGGCTACACCTTC
J: TRBJ2-2; size: .; V: TRBV5-8; D: .; CDR3: CASSLWQGKNTGELFF; DNA: TGTGCCAGCAGCTTGTGGCAGGGGAAGAACACCGGGGAGCTGTTTTTT
J: TRBJ1-4; size: .; V: TRBV9; D: TRBD1; CDR3: CASSVGDRGSEKLFF; DNA: TGTGCCAGCAGCGTAGGGGACAGGGGAAGTGAAAAACTGTTTTTT
J: TRBJ1-2; size: .; V: TRBV2; D: TRBD1; CDR3: CASRAGGRDYGYTF; DNA: TGTGCCAGCAGAGCAGGGGGAAGGGACTATGGCTACACCTTC
J: TRBJ2-5; size: .; V: TRBV7-3; D: TRBD1; CDR3: CASSRTGWKETQYF; DNA: TGTGCCAGCAGCCGGACAGGGTGGAAGGAGACCCAGTACTTC
J: TRBJ1-2; size: once; V: TRBV28; D: TRBD1; CDR3: CASSQGGNYGYTF; DNA: TGTGCCAGCAGTCAGGGGGGTAACTATGGCTACACCTTC
J: TRBJ2-1; size: .; V: TRBV7-6; D: .; CDR3: CASSLPGYRSNEQFF; DNA: TGTGCCAGCAGCTTACCAGGGTATCGGTCCAATGAGCAGTTCTTC
J: TRBJ2-2; size: .; V: TRBV7-3; D: TRBD2; CDR3: CASSSEASGTYTGELFF; DNA: TGTGCCAGCAGCTCCGAGGCTAGCGGGACGTACACCGGGGAGCTGTTTTTT
J: TRBJ2-7; size: .; V: TRBV12-2; D: .; CDR3: CASRLHCEQYF; DNA: TGTGCAAGTCGCTTACATTGCGAGCAGTACTTC
J: TRBJ2-1; size: .; V: TRBV5-1; D: TRBD2; CDR3: CASSSTSGGPYNEQFF; DNA: TGCGCCAGCAGCTCTACTAGCGGGGGGCCTTACAATGAGCAGTTCTTC
J: TRBJ2-1; size: .; V: TRBV20-1; D: .; CDR3: CSARGFNEQFF; DNA: TGCAGTGCCAGGGGCTTTAATGAGCAGTTCTTC
J: TRBJ2-1; size: .; V: TRBV29-1; D: TRBD2; CDR3: CSVRSGGPSSYNEQFF; DNA: TGCAGCGTTCGGAGCGGGGGCCCGAGCTCCTACAATGAGCAGTTCTTC
J: TRBJ1-1; size: once; V: TRBV5-4; D: .; CDR3: CASSLVLTAEAFF; DNA: TGTGCCAGCAGCTTGGTCCTAACGGCTGAAGCTTTCTTT
J: TRBJ2-7; size: once; V: TRBV28; D: .; CDR3: CASSPGGGLIYEQYF; DNA: TGTGCCAGCAGTCCAGGCGGGGGCCTCATTTACGAGCAGTACTTC
J: TRBJ1-6; size: .; V: TRBV6-6; D: .; CDR3: CASSLGGRSYNSPLHF; DNA: TGTGCCAGCAGTCTCGGAGGGAGGTCCTATAATTCACCCCTCCACTTT
J: TRBJ2-7; size: .; V: TRBV6-5; D: TRBD2; CDR3: CASSASGGSYEQYF; DNA: TGTGCCAGCAGCGCCAGCGGGGGGTCCTACGAGCAGTACTTC